This T cell receptor (beta chain) was identified in a study of identical twins (dated by TCRdb to the mid-2010s). For the wider study: To test whether fetal clonotypes persist, this study deep-sequenced TCR alpha and beta repertoires from monozygotic twins, from unrelated adults of various ages, and from cord blood. Replicate twin experiments were performed at different times using different library preparation protocols to rule out contamination. Overall study outcomes, separate from this receptor: Abundant cord blood beta clonotypes carried fewer insertions; young adult naive repertoires showed a weaker similar trend, while memory repertoires showed none. Because the same donors could not be followed over many years, the conclusions depended on cross-sectional statistical analysis. Excess twin sharing in beta out-of-frame sequences was weaker because fewer shared sequences lowered the signal-to-noise ratio. Compared with coincidental sharing between unrelated individuals, out-of-frame TCR alpha sequences shared between twins had an excess of sequences with low generation probability. In monozygotic twins, out-of-frame TCR alpha sharing was systematically underestimated by recombination models, although the models agreed with sharing between unrelated individuals. Invariant T cells such as MAIT and iNKT could partly confound zero-insertion analyses, although diverse VJ usage argued against such confounding for most clonotypes.

As concerns this clonotype: The antigen it recognizes is unknown. It has no much larger one-base neighbor in the sample; base qualities were not kept.

Receptors were amplified or captured by 5' RACE. TCRdb names Illumina HiSeq 2000 as the instrument used. Template switching added a universal primer binding site, and the final cDNA carried a unique molecular identifier that allowed TCR cDNA molecules to be counted accurately. First-strand cDNA for TCR alpha and beta chains was synthesized from specific primers in the conserved constant-segment region. To control for contamination, every cDNA library was double barcoded, receiving both a SMART-Mk sample barcode and Illumina barcodes. TruSeq adapter sequences, together with Illumina sample barcodes, were added in two successive PCR steps. The TCR alpha and beta cDNA libraries were sequenced on the Illumina HiSeq platform using custom primers. The authors' analysis ran thus. MiGEC processed the raw reads to extract unique molecular identifiers, while MiXCR was used to determine the CDR3 positions. Recombination models were inferred per individual with the repgenHMM and IGoR tools using an EM algorithm. The analysis of shared clonotypes was done with the tcR package in R, with sharing normalized by the product of cloneset sizes. To study raw recombination without the effects of thymic and clonal selection, out-of-frame nonproductive sequences were analyzed. TCRdb reanalyzed the raw reads on its own, using fastp at Q25 for trimming and MiXCR for clone calling, and kept in-frame beta chains. Every entry covers one CDR3 protein and lists the most common genes and DNA from its rows. TCRdb, rather than the study authors, made the V and J calls. The sample table contains 350,000 to 600,000 distinct CDR3 sequences; only one count was recorded for around 14% of them. 0.52% of the sample is held by the ten biggest clonotypes.

The CDR3 holds 16 amino acids from the cysteine to the phenylalanine. The sequence is cut down to CDR3 DNA, 48 bases in frame from base 1. V gives up 0 bases and J gives up 1 base, and the segment between their germline ends measures 9 bases. Per the germline V gene, LGHNA is the CDR1 and YNFKEQ is the CDR2. Every donor was a healthy Caucasian. Three pairs of female monozygotic twins, all aged roughly 18 to 29 years, were included in the twin cohort. CD4+ and CD8+ T cell populations were isolated with positive isolation kits from Invitrogen. These data also featured in a second study, about yellow fever vaccine responses in identical twins. The second study's paper adds: The authors reported that the T cell response to vaccination in identical twins appeared partly convergent and partly personalized. In identical twins, the study followed T cell clones that responded to the vaccine with precision.

Material for sequencing was CD4+ T cells sorted from blood. The chain was built from TRBV4-2 and TRBJ2-2; no confident D gene assignment can be made. The origin of this receptor is a woman between 18 and 29 years old in good health. The CDR3 protein: CASSQEDVVNTGELFF. The nucleotide sequence is TGTGCCAGCAGCCAAGAAGACGTAGTGAACACCGGGGAGCTGTTTTTT.